The 9 T cell receptor beta chains in this list originate from one sample, sequenced in a study of blood T cell repertoires in COVID-19 (TCRdb year 2020). Library preparation employed the immunoSEQ multiplex PCR assay. Entries here come from immuneACCESS through TCRdb and include only in-frame sequences with V and J called. Some clones fail to appear in such tables; in the studies checked, an unresolved V gene covers under half of the shortfall, and the cause of the remainder is unknown. The sample data list some 200,000 clones, and 88% of these were observed just once. In total, the top ten clones hold about 1.5% of the sample. Sequenced sample: peripheral blood. Receptors were obtained from a young man with active or convalescent COVID-19.

CDR3 in DNA: TGTGCCAGCAGCCTAGTAGGAGGCGGGAGTGACGAGCAGTACTTC. Residues: CASSLVGGGSDEQYF. This rearrangement joins TRBV7-2 to TRBJ2-7; 7 bases map to TRBD2. This CDR3 is built from 15 residues. The germline V gene encodes CDR1 SGHTA and CDR2 FQGNSA. V trimming: 5 bases; J trimming: 5 bases; junction bases outside the gene matches: 12.

The genes are TRBV3-1 (or the pseudogene TRBV3-2) and TRBJ2-7; D may be TRBD2 (6 bases). The CDR3 has 14 amino acids. Germline values: CDR1 LGHDT, CDR2 YNNKEL (reference sequence). The V end lost 3 bases, the J end lost 6 bases, and 15 bases lay between the germline ends. Here the CDR3 reads CASSHPRDSREQYF. CDR3 DNA: TGTGCCAGCAGCCACCCACGGGACTCCCGCGAGCAGTACTTC.

In DNA form, the CDR3 reads TGTGCCAGCAGCTTAGTTGGCGGGAGACTAGCGGCCAACAATGAGCAGTTCTTC. It encodes CASSLVGGRLAANNEQFF. This chain connects TRBV7-2 to TRBJ2-1, with 9 bases aligning to TRBD2. V was pared by 1 base and J by 5 bases, with 12 bases of the junction left unmatched. CDR3 size: 18 residues. In germline, CDR1 is SGHTA, CDR2 FQGNSA. The whole variable domain, filled in from reference TRBV7-2 and TRBJ2-1, reads GAGVSQSPSNKVTEKGKDVELRCDPISGHTALYWYRQSLGQGLEFLIYFQGNSAPDKSGLPSDRFSAERTGGSVSTLTIQRTQQEDSAVYLCASSLVGGRLAANNEQFFGPGTRLTVL.

This rearrangement joins TRBV10-3 to TRBJ1-3; D gene ambiguous. The CDR3 extends over 15 amino acids. The V end was cut by 3 bases, the J end by 0 bases, with 9 bases between. CDR1 is ENHRY and CDR2 is SYGVKD in the germline V gene. The CDR3 region is CAISEGRLSGNTIYF. For the CDR3, the DNA is TGTGCCATCAGTGAAGGCAGGCTCTCTGGAAACACCATATATTTT.

This clone came up once. V and J are TRBV30 and TRBJ1-5; D unresolved. The CDR3 runs to 14 residues. V lost 3 bases to trimming and J lost 0 bases, with 9 bases between them. Looked up from germline, CDR1 is GTSNPN and CDR2 is SVGIG (reference sequence). CDR3 in DNA: TGTGCCTGGAGCCACAGTTATAGCAATCAGCCCCAGCATTTT. Its translation is CAWSHSYSNQPQHF. The whole variable domain, filled in from reference TRBV30 and TRBJ1-5, reads SQTIHQWPATLVQPVGSPLSLECTVEGTSNPNLYWYRQAAGRGLQLLFYSVGIGQISSEVPQNLSASRPQDRQFILSSKKLLLSDSGFYLCAWSHSYSNQPQHFGDGTRLSIL.

The V gene is TRBV24-1, the J gene TRBJ2-7, with 15 bases identical to TRBD2. This CDR3 region has 16 residues. In germline, CDR1 is KGHDR, CDR2 SFDVKD. The V and J ends lost 6 bases and 6 bases, in that order; junction bases with no gene match: 8. CDR3 nucleotide sequence: TGTGCCACCAGTTCTGGACTAGCGGGAGGGCCCTCCGAGCAGTACTTC. It codes for CATSSGLAGGPSEQYF.

This chain connects TRBV19 to TRBJ2-1; 7 bases line up with TRBD2. The trim removed 3 bases at V and 9 bases at J, leaving 14 bases unmatched. The length of the CDR3 is 16 residues. Germline assignment: CDR1 LNHDA and CDR2 SQIVND (reference sequence). CDR3 DNA: TGTGCCAGTAGTATTGCGGTGGGAGGGCCCGTGGGTGAGCAGTTCTTC. It codes for CASSIAVGGPVGEQFF.

V and J are TRBV2 and TRBJ1-1; D may be TRBD1 (6 bases). The V gene lost 4 bases and the J gene lost 4 bases, with 13 bases spanning the gap. CDR3 length: 14 residues. Germline V CDR1 and CDR2: SNHLY, FYNNEI. In DNA form, the CDR3 reads TGTGCCAGCAGTGTCAGGGGCGCGGGCACTGAAGCTTTCTTT. It is translated as CASSVRGAGTEAFF.

This CDR3 is CASSFGTFGPKNIQYF. The CDR3 DNA reads TGTGCCAGCAGCTTCGGGACATTTGGTCCCAAAAACATTCAGTACTTC. The chain couples TRBV5-6 to TRBJ2-4; D perhaps matches TRBD1 (6 bases). Deletions cut 2 bases from V and 2 bases from J, with 14 bases between. The CDR3 contains 16 residues. Germline V CDR1 and CDR2: SGHDT, YYEEEE.